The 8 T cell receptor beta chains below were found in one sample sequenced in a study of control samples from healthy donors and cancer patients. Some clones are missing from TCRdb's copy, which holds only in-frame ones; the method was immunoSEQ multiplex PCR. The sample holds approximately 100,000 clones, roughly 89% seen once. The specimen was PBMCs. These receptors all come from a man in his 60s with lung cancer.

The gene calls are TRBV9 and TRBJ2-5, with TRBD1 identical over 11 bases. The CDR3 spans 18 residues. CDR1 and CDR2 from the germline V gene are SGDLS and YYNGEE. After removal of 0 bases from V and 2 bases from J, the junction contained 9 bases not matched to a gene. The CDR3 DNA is TGTGCCAGCAGCGTAGGGGCCCCGGGACAGGGGGAACAAGAGACCCAGTACTTC. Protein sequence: CASSVGAPGQGEQETQYF.

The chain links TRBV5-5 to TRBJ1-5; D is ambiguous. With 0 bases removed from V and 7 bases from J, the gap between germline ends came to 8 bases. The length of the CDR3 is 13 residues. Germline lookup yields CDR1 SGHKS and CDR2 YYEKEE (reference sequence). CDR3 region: CASSLVGVQPQHF. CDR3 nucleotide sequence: TGTGCCAGCAGCTTGGTCGGGGTGCAGCCCCAGCATTTT.

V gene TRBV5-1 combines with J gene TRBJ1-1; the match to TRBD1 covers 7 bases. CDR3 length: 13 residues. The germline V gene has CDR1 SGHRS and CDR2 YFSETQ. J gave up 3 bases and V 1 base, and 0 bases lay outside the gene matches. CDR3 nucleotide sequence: TGCGCCAGCAGCTTGACAGGGGACACTGAAGCTTTCTTT. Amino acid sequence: CASSLTGDTEAFF.

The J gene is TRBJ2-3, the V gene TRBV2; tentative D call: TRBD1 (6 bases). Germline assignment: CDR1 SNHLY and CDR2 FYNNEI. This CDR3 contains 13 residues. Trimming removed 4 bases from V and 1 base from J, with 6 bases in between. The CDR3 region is CASSGQGTDTQYF. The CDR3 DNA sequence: TGTGCCAGCAGTGGACAGGGCACAGATACGCAGTATTTT.

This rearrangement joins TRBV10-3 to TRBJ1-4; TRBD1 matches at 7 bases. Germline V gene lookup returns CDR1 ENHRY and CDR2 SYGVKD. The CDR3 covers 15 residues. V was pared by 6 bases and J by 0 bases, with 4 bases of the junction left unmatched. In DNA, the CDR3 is TGTGCCATCAGCCAGGGGGGGGCAACTAATGAAAAACTGTTTTTT. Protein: CAISQGGATNEKLFF.

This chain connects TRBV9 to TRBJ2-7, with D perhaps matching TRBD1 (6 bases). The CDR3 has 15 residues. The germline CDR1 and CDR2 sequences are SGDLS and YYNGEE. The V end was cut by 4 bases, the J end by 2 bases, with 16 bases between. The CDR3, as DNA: TGTGCCAGCAGCCCCCAAGGGACACCTGCCTACGAGCAGTACTTC. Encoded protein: CASSPQGTPAYEQYF.

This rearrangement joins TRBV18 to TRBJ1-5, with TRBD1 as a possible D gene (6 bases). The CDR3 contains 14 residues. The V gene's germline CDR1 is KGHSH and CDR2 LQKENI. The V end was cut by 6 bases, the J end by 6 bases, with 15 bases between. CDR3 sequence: CASSPGGAGQPQHF. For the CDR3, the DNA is TGTGCCAGCTCTCCGGGGGGGGCAGGTCAGCCCCAGCATTTT. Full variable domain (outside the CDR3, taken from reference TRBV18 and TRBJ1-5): NAGVMQNPRHLVRRRGQEARLRCSPMKGHSHVYWYRQLPEEGLKFMVYLQKENIIDESGMPKERFSAEFPKEGPSILRIQQVVRGDSAAYFCASSPGGAGQPQHFGDGTRLSIL.

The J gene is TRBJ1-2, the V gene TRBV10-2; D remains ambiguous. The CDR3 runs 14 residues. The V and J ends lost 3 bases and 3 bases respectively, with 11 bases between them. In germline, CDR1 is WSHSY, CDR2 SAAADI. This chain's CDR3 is CASSDSHHDYGYTF. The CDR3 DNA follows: TGCGCCAGCAGTGATAGTCATCACGACTATGGCTACACCTTC.